Listed below are T cell receptor beta chains from one sample, sequenced in a study of T cells in Graves' hyperthyroidism and ophthalmopathy. MiXCR was run by TCRdb on the multiplex PCR reads, yielding one entry per CDR3 protein. Of 300,000 to 350,000 distinct CDR3 sequences in the sample, roughly 18% are singletons; the top ten hold 15% to 17%. Sample: blood. All receptors come from a woman in her thirties or forties with Graves' ophthalmopathy. Both conserved end residues are part of each CDR3. D genes are given only for firm matches. For some rows the clone size is stated as once, few or many, or as a class when expanded; others skip it.

V	D	J	size	DNA	CDR3
TRBV7-2	.	TRBJ2-7	many	TGTGCCAGCAGCTTAGCGAAGCCCTACGAGCAGTACTTC	CASSLAKPYEQYF
TRBV20-1	.	TRBJ1-2	many	TGCAGTTGGAGGACAGCCTATGGCTACACCTTC	CSWRTAYGYTF
TRBV6-4	TRBD1	TRBJ1-1	many	TGTGCCAGCAGTGCCCAGACAGGGATCACTGAAGCTTTCTTT	CASSAQTGITEAFF
TRBV10-3	.	TRBJ2-2	many	TGTGCCATCAGCTCCACTGGGAGTTATTCCACCGGGGAGCTGTTTTTT	CAISSTGSYSTGELFF
TRBV7-9	TRBD1	TRBJ2-7	many	TGTGCCAGCAGCCCAGGGGGGACAGGTAATAACGAGCAGTACTTC	CASSPGGTGNNEQYF
TRBV28	TRBD1	TRBJ2-7	.	TGTGCCAGCAGCCAAGGACAGGGGGTCTCCTACGAGCAGTACTTC	CASSQGQGVSYEQYF
TRBV6-2/TRBV6-3	.	TRBJ2-2	few	TGTGCCAGCAGCCACTCGGGGCAGGTGAACACCGGGGAGCTGTTTTTT	CASSHSGQVNTGELFF
TRBV20-1	.	TRBJ2-5	once	TGCAGTGCTAGTGATCCGAGGGCCGGGGAGACTCAGTACTTC	CSASDPRAGETQYF
TRBV10-2	.	TRBJ2-5	many	TGCGCCAGCAGTGAGATCGGGACCGAGACCCAGTACTTC	CASSEIGTETQYF
TRBV6-5	.	TRBJ1-2	.	TGTGCCAGCAGTTACAGGGGCGTTCTCTATGGCTACACCTTC	CASSYRGVLYGYTF
TRBV7-3	.	TRBJ2-7	many	TGTGCCAGCAGCTGTTACGAGCAGTACTTC	CASSCYEQYF
TRBV12-3/TRBV12-4	.	TRBJ2-7	many	TGTGCCAGCAGCCGGGGGTTTCCCTACGAGCAGTACTTC	CASSRGFPYEQYF
TRBV6-5	.	TRBJ1-5	many	TGTGCCAGCAGTTACTCGATCGGAGATAATCAGCCCCAGCATTTT	CASSYSIGDNQPQHF
TRBV29-1	.	TRBJ1-1	.	TGCAGCGTTGTTAATCCGGGGAACACTGAAGCTTTCTTT	CSVVNPGNTEAFF
TRBV24-1	.	TRBJ1-2	many	TGTGCCACCAGTGATGGCGGGGCCCCGACAAACCCTAGCTATGGCTACACCTTC	CATSDGGAPTNPSYGYTF
TRBV25-1	.	TRBJ1-1	many	TGTGCCAGCAGTGAATATGGGGCGGGAAACACTGAAGCTTTCTTT	CASSEYGAGNTEAFF
TRBV12-3/TRBV12-4	.	TRBJ2-1	many	TGTGCCAGCAGCTCGACTAGCTCCTACAATGAGCAGTTCTTC	CASSSTSSYNEQFF
TRBV30	TRBD1	TRBJ1-1	few	TGTGCCTGGAGTGTATGGCTCGGGGGACAGGGGATTAACACTGAAGCTTTCTTT	CAWSVWLGGQGINTEAFF
TRBV12-3/TRBV12-4	.	TRBJ1-2	many	TGTGCCAGCAGTCCGAGAGGGAATGGCTACACCTTC	CASSPRGNGYTF
TRBV19	.	TRBJ2-7	many	TGTGCCAGTAGGCCCCAGGCCTTCTCCTACGAGCAGTACTTC	CASRPQAFSYEQYF
TRBV2	.	TRBJ1-1	.	TGTGCCAGCAGTCAGGACAGACAAATGAACACTGAAGCTTTCTTT	CASSQDRQMNTEAFF
TRBV15	.	TRBJ1-5	many	TGTGCCACCAGCAGAGATCCTGGGCCGTTCAATCAGCCCCAGCATTTT	CATSRDPGPFNQPQHF
TRBV6-1	TRBD1	TRBJ2-7	.	TGTGCCAGCGGGGGACGCGACAGGGCTGGCTACGAGCAGTACTTC	CASGGRDRAGYEQYF
TRBV19	TRBD2	TRBJ2-2	many	TGTGCCACCGAAAAGCCGTTAGCGGGCCCGAACACCGGGGAGCTGTTTTTT	CATEKPLAGPNTGELFF
TRBV6-1	.	TRBJ1-1	.	TGTGCCAGCAGCTTGGACAGCGAAGAAGCTTTCTTT	CASSLDSEEAFF
TRBV19	TRBD2	TRBJ2-5	many	TGTGCCAGTAGCCGTATTACGACTAGCGGGAGGGGGGGGCAAGAGACCCAGTACTTC	CASSRITTSGRGGQETQYF
TRBV27	TRBD1	TRBJ1-6	many	TGTGCCAGTAAGCCGGGGACAGCCCTCTATAATTCACCCCTCCACTTT	CASKPGTALYNSPLHF
TRBV12-3/TRBV12-4	TRBD1	TRBJ2-2	many	TGTGCCAGCAGTCAACGGACAGGGACGACCGGGGAGCTGTTTTTT	CASSQRTGTTGELFF
TRBV7-9	TRBD1	TRBJ2-7	many	TGTGCCAGCAGCCACGGGACAGCCACCTACGAGCAGTACTTC	CASSHGTATYEQYF
TRBV6-5	TRBD1	TRBJ2-7	many	TGTGCCAGCAGTACCGGGACAGGGGTCGACGAGCAGTACTTC	CASSTGTGVDEQYF
TRBV10-3	.	TRBJ2-5	many	TGTGCCATCGCGAGGGGGGACCAAGAGACCCAGTACTTC	CAIARGDQETQYF
TRBV7-9	.	TRBJ2-5	.	TGTGCCAGCAGCAAAGAGGGCCAGTTGTACCAAGAGACCCAGTACTTC	CASSKEGQLYQETQYF
TRBV10-3	.	TRBJ2-7	many	TGTGCCATCACTCTGATGGGAACCTACGAGCAGTACTTC	CAITLMGTYEQYF
TRBV11-2	TRBD2	TRBJ2-5	.	TGTGCCAGCAGCAAAGTTGGCGGGAGGCCTGGCCAGGAGACCCGGTACTTC	CASSKVGGRPGQETRYF
TRBV28	.	TRBJ1-1	many	TGTGCCAGCAGCCGACTGAGGGTGGGTTACACTGAAGCTTTCTTT	CASSRLRVGYTEAFF
TRBV11-1	.	TRBJ2-2	many	TGTGCCCGCCACTCAGGGCCGTTACACACCGGGGAGCTGTTTTTT	CARHSGPLHTGELFF
TRBV5-1	TRBD1	TRBJ2-7	many	TGCGCCAGCAGCCTGGGACAGCTGAGCCTCTCCTACGAGCAGTACTTC	CASSLGQLSLSYEQYF
TRBV20-1	.	TRBJ2-7	many	TGCAGTGCTAGGCCGCCAGGGAGAGGCGAGCAGTACTTC	CSARPPGRGEQYF
TRBV12-3/TRBV12-4	TRBD1	TRBJ1-2	few	TGTGCCAGCACCCCTCTCGGACAGGGAGGCTATGGCTACACCTTC	CASTPLGQGGYGYTF
TRBV20-1	.	TRBJ2-5	few	TGCAGTGCTAGGGACCCTTTTGGGGTGCAAGAGACCCAGTACTTC	CSARDPFGVQETQYF
TRBV5-1	.	TRBJ2-7	many	TGCGCCAGCAGCGCAACTATTGGGACTGGGGAGCAGTACTTC	CASSATIGTGEQYF
TRBV27	.	TRBJ2-2	many	TGTGCCAGCTCGACTTGGGCAGAACCCGGGGAGCTGTTTTTT	CASSTWAEPGELFF
TRBV10-3	TRBD2	TRBJ2-7	.	TGTGCCATCAGTGAGTCGGCTAGCGGGACTCTCTACGAGCAGTACTTC	CAISESASGTLYEQYF
TRBV27	.	TRBJ2-7	many	TGTGCCAGCAGCATAGCGTCTTCTTCCTACGAGCAGTACTTC	CASSIASSSYEQYF
TRBV24-1	.	TRBJ1-5	.	TGTGCCACCAGTGATGGGACACAGCCCCAGCATTTT	CATSDGTQPQHF
TRBV20-1	TRBD1	TRBJ2-5	many	TGCAGTGCTAGAAGCCCGACAGGGAAGGGAGAGACCCAGTACTTC	CSARSPTGKGETQYF
TRBV20-1	.	TRBJ2-7	many	TGCAGTGCTAGAACACCCGGGACCACAAACTACGAGCAGTACTTC	CSARTPGTTNYEQYF
TRBV11-1	.	TRBJ1-1	many	TGTGCCAGCAGCTTAGACGCACCCGGGGGGTTGAACACTGAAGCTTTCTTT	CASSLDAPGGLNTEAFF
TRBV19	.	TRBJ2-7	many	TGTGCCAGTGCCCGGGGGCGCGCATCCTACGAGCAGTACTTC	CASARGRASYEQYF
TRBV12-3/TRBV12-4	.	TRBJ1-2	.	TGTGCCAGCGAAGGCTCGGGCTATGGCTACACCTTC	CASEGSGYGYTF
TRBV2	.	TRBJ2-5	many	TGTGCCAGCAGTGAACTGGAGACCCAGTACTTC	CASSELETQYF
TRBV11-1	.	TRBJ2-7	many	TGTGCCAGCAGCTTTGACAGAACCTACGAGCAGTACTTC	CASSFDRTYEQYF
TRBV6-5	.	TRBJ1-1	.	TGTGCCAGCAGTTACTCCTTCGAAATAACTGAAGCTTTCTTT	CASSYSFEITEAFF
TRBV12-3/TRBV12-4	.	TRBJ1-2	many	TGTGCCAGCAGGATAGGGTCCTATGGCTACACCTTC	CASRIGSYGYTF
TRBV27	.	TRBJ1-5	many	TGTGCCAGCCAGGTCGATTTGGGTAGCAATCAGCCCCAGCATTTT	CASQVDLGSNQPQHF
TRBV2	.	TRBJ1-2	.	TGTGCCAGCAGTGTCACAGGCCTTTCTAACTATGGCTACACCTTC	CASSVTGLSNYGYTF
TRBV20-1	.	TRBJ1-1	many	TGCAGTGCTAGCCTAACGTGGAGCGGGGCGGGGCGGACTGAAGCTTTCTTT	CSASLTWSGAGRTEAFF
TRBV11-2	TRBD2	TRBJ2-7	many	TGTGCCAGCAGCTTGGCTAGCGGGGCGCAGTACTTC	CASSLASGAQYF